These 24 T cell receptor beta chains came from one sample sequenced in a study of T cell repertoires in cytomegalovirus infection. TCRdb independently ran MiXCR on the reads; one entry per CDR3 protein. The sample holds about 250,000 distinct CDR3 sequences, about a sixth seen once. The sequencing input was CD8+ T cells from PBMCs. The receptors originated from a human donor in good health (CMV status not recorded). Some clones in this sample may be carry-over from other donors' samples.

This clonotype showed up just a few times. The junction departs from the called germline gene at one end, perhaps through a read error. The DNA of the CDR3 is TGTGCCAGCAGCCCAGAGAATGCGGGGGGGCCTGTCACAGATACGCAGTATTTT. This sequence encodes CASSPENAGGPVTDTQYF. The chain employs TRBV4-1 and TRBJ2-3, with 9 bases fitting TRBD2. Germline CDR1 reads MGHRA; CDR2 reads YSYEKL. This CDR3 is 18 amino acids long.

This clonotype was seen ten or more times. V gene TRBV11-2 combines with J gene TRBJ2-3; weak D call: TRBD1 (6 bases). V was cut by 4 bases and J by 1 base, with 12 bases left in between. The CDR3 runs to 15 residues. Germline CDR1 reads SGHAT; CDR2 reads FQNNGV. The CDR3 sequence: CASSSLAGGTDTQYF. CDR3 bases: TGTGCCAGCAGCTCCTTGGCAGGGGGCACAGATACGCAGTATTTT.

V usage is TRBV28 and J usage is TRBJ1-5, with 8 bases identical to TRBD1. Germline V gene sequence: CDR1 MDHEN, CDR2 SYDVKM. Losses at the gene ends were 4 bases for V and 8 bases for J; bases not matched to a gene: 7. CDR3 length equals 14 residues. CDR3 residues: CASSSPDREKPQHF. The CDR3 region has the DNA TGTGCCAGCAGTTCCCCGGACAGGGAGAAGCCCCAGCATTTT.

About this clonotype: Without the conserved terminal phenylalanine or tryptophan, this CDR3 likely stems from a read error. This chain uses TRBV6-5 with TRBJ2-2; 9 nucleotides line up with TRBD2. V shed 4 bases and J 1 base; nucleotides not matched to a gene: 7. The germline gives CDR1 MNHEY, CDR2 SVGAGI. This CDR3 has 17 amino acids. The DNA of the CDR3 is TGTGCCAGCAGTTTAGCTTTTAGCGGGGGGAACACCGGGGAGCTGTTTTCT. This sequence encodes CASSLAFSGGNTGELFS.

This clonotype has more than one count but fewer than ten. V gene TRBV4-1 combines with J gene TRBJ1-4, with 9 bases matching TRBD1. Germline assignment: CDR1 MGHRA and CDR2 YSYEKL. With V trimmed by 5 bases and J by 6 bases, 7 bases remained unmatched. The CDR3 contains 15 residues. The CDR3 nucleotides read TGCGCCAGCAGCGCCTACAGGGGGCAGGATGAAAAACTGTTTTTT. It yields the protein CASSAYRGQDEKLFF.

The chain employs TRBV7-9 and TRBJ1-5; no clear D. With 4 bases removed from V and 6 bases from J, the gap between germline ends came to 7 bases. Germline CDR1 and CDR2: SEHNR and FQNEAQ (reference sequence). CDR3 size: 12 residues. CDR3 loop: CASSSVRQPQHF. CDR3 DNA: TGTGCCAGCAGCTCAGTCCGTCAGCCCCAGCATTTT.

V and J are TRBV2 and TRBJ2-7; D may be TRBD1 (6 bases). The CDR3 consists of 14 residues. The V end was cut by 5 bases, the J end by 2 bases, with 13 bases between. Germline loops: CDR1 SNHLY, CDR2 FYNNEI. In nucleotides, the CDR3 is TGTGCCAGCAGTAGCCCCGGGACAACCTACGAGCAGTACTTC. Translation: CASSSPGTTYEQYF.

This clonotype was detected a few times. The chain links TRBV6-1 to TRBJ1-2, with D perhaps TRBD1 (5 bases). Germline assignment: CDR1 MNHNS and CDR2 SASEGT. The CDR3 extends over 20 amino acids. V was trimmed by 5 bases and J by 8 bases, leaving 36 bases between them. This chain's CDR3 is CASSHISIRGRPTLEKGYTF. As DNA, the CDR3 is TGTGCCAGCAGTCATATATCTATAAGGGGACGGCCCACGCTAGAGAAAGGCTACACCTTC.

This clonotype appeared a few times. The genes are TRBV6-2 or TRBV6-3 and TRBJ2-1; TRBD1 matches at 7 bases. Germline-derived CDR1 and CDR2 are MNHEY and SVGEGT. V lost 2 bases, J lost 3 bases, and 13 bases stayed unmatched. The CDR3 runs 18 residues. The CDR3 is CASSYRPRQGYLYNEQFF. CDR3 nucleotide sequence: TGTGCCAGCAGTTACCGCCCGCGACAGGGCTACCTCTACAATGAGCAGTTCTTC.

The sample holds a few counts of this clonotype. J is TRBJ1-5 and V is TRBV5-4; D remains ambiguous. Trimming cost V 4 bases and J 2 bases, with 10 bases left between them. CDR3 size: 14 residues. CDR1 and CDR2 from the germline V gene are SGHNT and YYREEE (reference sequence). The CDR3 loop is CASSPRPGNQPQHF. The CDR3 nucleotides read TGTGCCAGCAGCCCCAGACCGGGCAATCAGCCCCAGCATTTT.

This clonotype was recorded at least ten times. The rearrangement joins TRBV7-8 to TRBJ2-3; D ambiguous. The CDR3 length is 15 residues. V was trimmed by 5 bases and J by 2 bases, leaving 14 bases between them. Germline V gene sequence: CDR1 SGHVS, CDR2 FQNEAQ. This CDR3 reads CASSKYDSSTDTQYF. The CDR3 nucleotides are TGTGCCAGCAGCAAATACGACTCCTCCACAGATACGCAGTATTTT.

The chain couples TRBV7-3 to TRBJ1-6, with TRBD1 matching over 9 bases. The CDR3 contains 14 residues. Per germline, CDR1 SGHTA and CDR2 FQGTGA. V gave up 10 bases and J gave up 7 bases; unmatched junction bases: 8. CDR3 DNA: TGTGCCAACAGTTCTACAGGGGGCAATTCACCCCTCCACTTT. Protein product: CANSSTGGNSPLHF. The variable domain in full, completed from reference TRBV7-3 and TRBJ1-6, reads GAGVSQTPSNKVTEKGKYVELRCDPISGHTALYWYRQSLGQGPEFLIYFQGTGAADDSGLPNDRFFAVRPEGSVSTLKIQRTERGDSAVYLCANSSTGGNSPLHFGNGTRLTVT.

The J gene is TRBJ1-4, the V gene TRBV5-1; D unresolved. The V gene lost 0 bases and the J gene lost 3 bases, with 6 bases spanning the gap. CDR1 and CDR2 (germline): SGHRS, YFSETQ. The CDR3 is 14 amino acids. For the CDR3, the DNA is TGCGCCAGCAGCTTGGGGGATGCTAATGAAAAACTGTTTTTT. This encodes CASSLGDANEKLFF.

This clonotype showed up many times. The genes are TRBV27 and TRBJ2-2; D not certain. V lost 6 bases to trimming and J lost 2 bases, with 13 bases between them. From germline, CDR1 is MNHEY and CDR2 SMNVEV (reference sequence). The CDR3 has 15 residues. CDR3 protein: CASSPFWPNTGELFF. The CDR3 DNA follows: TGTGCCAGCAGCCCGTTTTGGCCCAACACCGGGGAGCTGTTTTTT.

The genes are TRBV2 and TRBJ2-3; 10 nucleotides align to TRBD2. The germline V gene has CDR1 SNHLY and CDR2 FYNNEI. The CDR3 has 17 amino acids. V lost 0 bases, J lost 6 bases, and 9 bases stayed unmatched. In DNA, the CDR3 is TGTGCCAGCAGTGAAGCGCTAGCGGGGGCGCTGAGGGATACGCAGTATTTT. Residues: CASSEALAGALRDTQYF. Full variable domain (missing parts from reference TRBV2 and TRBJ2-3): EPEVTQTPSHQVTQMGQEVILRCVPISNHLYFYWYRQILGQKVEFLVSFYNNEISEKSEIFDDQFSVERPDGSNFTLKIRSTKLEDSAMYFCASSEALAGALRDTQYFGPGTRLTVL.

For the CDR3, the DNA is TGTGCCAGCAGCTCAATGACAGGGTTCCCCTACGAGCAGTACTTC. As protein: CASSSMTGFPYEQYF. This chain links TRBV28 with TRBJ2-7; TRBD1 aligns across 7 bases. The germline V gene encodes CDR1 MDHEN and CDR2 SYDVKM. V was pared by 6 bases and J by 2 bases, with 10 bases of the junction left unmatched. This CDR3 is built from 15 residues.

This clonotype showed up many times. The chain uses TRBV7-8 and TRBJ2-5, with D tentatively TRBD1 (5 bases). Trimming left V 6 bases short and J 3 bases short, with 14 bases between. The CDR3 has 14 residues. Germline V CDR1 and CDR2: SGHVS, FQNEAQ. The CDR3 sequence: CASSQTVVEETQYF. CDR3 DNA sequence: TGTGCCAGCAGTCAGACAGTAGTCGAAGAGACCCAGTACTTC.

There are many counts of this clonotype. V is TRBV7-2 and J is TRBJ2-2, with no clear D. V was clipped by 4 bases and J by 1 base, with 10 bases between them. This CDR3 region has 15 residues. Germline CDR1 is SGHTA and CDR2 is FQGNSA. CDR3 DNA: TGTGCCAGCAGCTCTACACGCGAGAACACCGGGGAGCTGTTTTTT. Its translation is CASSSTRENTGELFF.

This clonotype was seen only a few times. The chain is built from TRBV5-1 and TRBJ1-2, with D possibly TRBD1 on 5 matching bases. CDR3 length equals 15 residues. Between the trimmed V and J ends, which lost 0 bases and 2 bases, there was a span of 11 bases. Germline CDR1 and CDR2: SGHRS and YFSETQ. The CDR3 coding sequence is TGCGCCAGCAGCTTGGCGGGACTGAAGAACTATGGCTACACCTTC. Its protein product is CASSLAGLKNYGYTF.

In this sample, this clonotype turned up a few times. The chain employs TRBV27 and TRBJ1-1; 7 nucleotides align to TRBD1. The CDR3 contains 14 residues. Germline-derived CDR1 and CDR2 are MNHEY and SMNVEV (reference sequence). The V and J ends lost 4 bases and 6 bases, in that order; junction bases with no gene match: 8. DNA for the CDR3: TGTGCCAGCAGTTACGGGACAGTTTTGTCTGAAGCTTTCTTT. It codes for CASSYGTVLSEAFF.

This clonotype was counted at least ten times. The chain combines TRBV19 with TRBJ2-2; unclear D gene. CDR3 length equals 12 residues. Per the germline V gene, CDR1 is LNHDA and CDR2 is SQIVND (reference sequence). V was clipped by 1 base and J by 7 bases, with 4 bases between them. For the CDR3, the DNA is TGTGCCAGTAGTATAGGGAACGGGGAGCTGTTTTTT. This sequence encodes CASSIGNGELFF.

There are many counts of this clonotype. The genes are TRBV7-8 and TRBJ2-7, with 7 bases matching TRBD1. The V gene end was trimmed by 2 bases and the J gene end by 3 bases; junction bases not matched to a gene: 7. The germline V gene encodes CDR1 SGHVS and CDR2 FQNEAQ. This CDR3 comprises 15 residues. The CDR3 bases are TGTGCCAGCAGCTTATACAGGGGAGTTCTCTACGAGCAGTACTTC. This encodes CASSLYRGVLYEQYF. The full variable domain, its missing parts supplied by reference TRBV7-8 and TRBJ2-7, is GAGVSQSPRYKVAKRGQDVALRCDPISGHVSLFWYQQALGQGPEFLTYFQNEAQLDKSGLPSDRFFAERPEGSVSTLKIQRTQQEDSAVYLCASSLYRGVLYEQYFGPGTRLTVT.

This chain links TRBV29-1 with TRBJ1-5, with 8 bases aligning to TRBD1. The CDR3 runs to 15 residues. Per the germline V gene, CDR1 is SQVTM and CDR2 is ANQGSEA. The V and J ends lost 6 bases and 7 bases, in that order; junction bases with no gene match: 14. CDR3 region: CSVKFPGGEVQPQHF. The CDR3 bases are TGCAGCGTCAAGTTTCCAGGGGGCGAAGTCCAGCCCCAGCATTTT.

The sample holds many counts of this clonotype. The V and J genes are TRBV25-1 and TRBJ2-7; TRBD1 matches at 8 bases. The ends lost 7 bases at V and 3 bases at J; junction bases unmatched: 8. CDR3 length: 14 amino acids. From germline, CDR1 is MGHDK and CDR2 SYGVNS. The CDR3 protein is CASIGQGYFYEQYF. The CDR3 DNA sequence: TGTGCCAGCATTGGACAGGGATACTTCTACGAGCAGTACTTC.